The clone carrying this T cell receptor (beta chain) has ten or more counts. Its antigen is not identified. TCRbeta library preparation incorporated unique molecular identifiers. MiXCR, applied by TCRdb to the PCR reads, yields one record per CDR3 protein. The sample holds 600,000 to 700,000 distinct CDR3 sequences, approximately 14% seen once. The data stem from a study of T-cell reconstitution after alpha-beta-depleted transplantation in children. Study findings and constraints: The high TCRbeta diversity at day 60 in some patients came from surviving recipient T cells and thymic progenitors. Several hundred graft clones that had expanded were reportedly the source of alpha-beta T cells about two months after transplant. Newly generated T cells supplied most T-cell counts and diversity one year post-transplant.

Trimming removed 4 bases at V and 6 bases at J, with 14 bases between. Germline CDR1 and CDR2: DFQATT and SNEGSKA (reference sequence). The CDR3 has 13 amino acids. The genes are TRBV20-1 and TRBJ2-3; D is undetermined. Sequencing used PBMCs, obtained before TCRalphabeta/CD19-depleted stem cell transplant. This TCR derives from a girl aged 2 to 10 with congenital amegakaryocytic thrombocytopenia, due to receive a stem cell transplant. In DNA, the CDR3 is TGCAGTGCTATGTTGCGCGACGAGGATACGCAGTATTTT. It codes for CSAMLRDEDTQYF.